This entry describes one TCR beta chain. Its matching antigen is unknown. These data are taken from a study of T cell responses to AZD1222 COVID-19 vaccine. The overall study: Second doses that came at about 4 or about 12 weeks were put together.

Study-wide results and limits: Baseline antibody screening turned up just five to seven seropositive AZD1222 recipients. The study sampled repertoires only after the peak T cell response. It should be noted that donors were predominantly white British and more often female, and clonal diversity was possibly underestimated.

Sequencing was performed with immunoSEQ multiplex PCR; in TCRdb, only in-frame clones are kept and a portion is missing. The sample carries more than 100,000 clones, approximately 91% recorded once. This receptor was identified in an adult in good health. Source: peripheral blood, taken on day 0 of AZD1222 vaccination.

The CDR3, as DNA: TGTGCCAGCTATACCTTCGAACTCCGGGACGGGGGACTAGCGGGCCCGAACACCGGGGAGCTGTTTTTT. It yields the protein CASYTFELRDGGLAGPNTGELFF. This chain connects TRBV27 to TRBJ2-2, with TRBD2 matching over 12 bases. This CDR3 region has 23 residues. From germline, CDR1 is MNHEY and CDR2 SMNVEV (reference sequence). V lost 8 bases to trimming and J lost 0 bases; unmatched junction nucleotides: 25.